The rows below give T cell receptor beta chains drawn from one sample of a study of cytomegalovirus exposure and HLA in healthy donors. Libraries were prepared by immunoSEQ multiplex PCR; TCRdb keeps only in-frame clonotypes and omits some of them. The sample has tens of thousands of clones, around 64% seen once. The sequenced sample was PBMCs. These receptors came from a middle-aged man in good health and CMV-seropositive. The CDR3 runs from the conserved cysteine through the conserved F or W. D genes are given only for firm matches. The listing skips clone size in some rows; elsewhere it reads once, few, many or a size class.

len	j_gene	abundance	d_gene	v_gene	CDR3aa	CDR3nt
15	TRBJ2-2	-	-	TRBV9	CASSPIVADTGELFF	TGTGCCAGCAGCCCCATCGTAGCAGACACCGGGGAGCTGTTTTTT
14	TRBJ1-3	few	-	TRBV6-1	CASSEHLRGNTIYF	TGTGCCAGCAGTGAACACCTCAGGGGAAACACCATATATTTT
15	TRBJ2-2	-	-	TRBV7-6	CASSLVAEGTGELFF	TGTGCCAGCAGCTTAGTAGCGGAGGGAACCGGGGAGCTGTTTTTT
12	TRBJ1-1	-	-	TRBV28	CASSLSRTEAFF	TGTGCCAGCAGTTTGTCGAGAACTGAAGCTTTCTTT
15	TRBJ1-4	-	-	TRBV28	CASRAPGHIHEKLFF	TGTGCCAGCAGGGCGCCGGGACATATCCATGAAAAACTGTTTTTT
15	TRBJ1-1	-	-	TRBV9	CASSVVAGSNTEAFF	TGTGCCAGCAGCGTAGTGGCGGGGTCTAACACTGAAGCTTTCTTT
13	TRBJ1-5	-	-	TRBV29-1	CSVQGQTNQPQHF	TGCAGCGTGCAGGGGCAGACCAATCAGCCCCAGCATTTT
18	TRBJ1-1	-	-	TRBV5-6	CASSLDRVKNSMNTEAFF	TGTGCCAGCAGCTTGGACAGGGTTAAAAACTCCATGAACACTGAAGCTTTCTTT
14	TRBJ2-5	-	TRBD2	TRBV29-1	CSVVGGGAGETQYF	TGCAGCGTTGTTGGCGGGGGGGCAGGGGAGACCCAGTACTTC
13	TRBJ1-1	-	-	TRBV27	CASSLSGYTEAFF	TGTGCCAGCAGTCTCTCAGGGTACACTGAAGCTTTCTTT
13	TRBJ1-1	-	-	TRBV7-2	CASSLRQAPGAFF	TGTGCCAGCAGCTTAAGACAGGCCCCCGGGGCTTTCTTT
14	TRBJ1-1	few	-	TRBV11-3	CASSLVGRNTEAFF	TGTGCCAGCAGCTTAGTGGGGCGAAACACTGAAGCTTTCTTT
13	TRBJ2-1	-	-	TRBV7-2	CASSFRVTGEQFF	TGTGCCAGCAGCTTTCGGGTGACAGGTGAGCAGTTCTTC
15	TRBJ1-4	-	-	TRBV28	CASSPWPRANEKLFF	TGTGCCAGCAGTCCTTGGCCTCGGGCTAATGAAAAACTGTTTTTT
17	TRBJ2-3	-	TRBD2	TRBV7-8	CASSLDRSGGSTDTQYF	TGTGCCAGCAGCTTAGACAGGAGCGGGGGAAGCACAGATACGCAGTATTTT
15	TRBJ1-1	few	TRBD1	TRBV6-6	CASSYSGLTGAEAFF	TGTGCCAGCAGTTACTCGGGCCTCACAGGGGCTGAAGCTTTCTTT
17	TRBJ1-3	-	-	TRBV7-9	CASSLPTGWHSGNTIYF	TGTGCCAGCAGCTTACCCACAGGCTGGCACTCTGGAAACACCATATATTTT
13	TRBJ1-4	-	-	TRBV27	CASSFGVGEKLFF	TGTGCCAGCAGTTTCGGGGTGGGGGAAAAACTGTTTTTT
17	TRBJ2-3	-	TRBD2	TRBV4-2	CASSPRASGDGTDTQYF	TGTGCCAGCAGCCCCCGGGCTAGCGGGGATGGCACAGATACGCAGTATTTT
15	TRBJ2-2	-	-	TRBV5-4	CASSARVPNTGELFF	TGTGCCAGCAGCGCCAGGGTCCCGAACACCGGGGAGCTGTTTTTT
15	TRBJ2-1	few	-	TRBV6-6	CASSRRGPEGNEQFF	TGTGCCAGCAGTCGGCGGGGCCCCGAGGGCAATGAGCAGTTCTTC
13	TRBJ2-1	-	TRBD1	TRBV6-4	CASGTGSYNEQFF	TGTGCCAGTGGGACAGGGTCCTACAATGAGCAGTTCTTC
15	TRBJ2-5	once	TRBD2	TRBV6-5	CASSSGLAGMGTQYF	TGTGCCAGCAGCTCAGGGCTAGCGGGGATGGGGACCCAGTACTTC
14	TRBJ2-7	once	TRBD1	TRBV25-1	CASSGTGGVNEQYF	TGTGCCAGCAGTGGGACAGGGGGTGTCAACGAGCAGTACTTC
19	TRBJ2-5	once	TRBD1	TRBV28	CASSTRREGQGPLRETQYF	TGTGCCAGCAGCACAAGGAGAGAGGGACAGGGGCCCCTAAGGGAGACCCAGTACTTC
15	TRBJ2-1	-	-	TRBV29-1	CSVRGGAETYNEQFF	TGCAGCGTTCGCGGCGGGGCAGAAACCTACAATGAGCAGTTCTTC
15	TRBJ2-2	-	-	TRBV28	CASSFLLRKTGELFF	TGTGCCAGCAGTTTCCTGTTGAGAAAGACCGGGGAGCTGTTTTTT
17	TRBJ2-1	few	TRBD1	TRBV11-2	CASSLYPITDRRNEQFF	TGTGCCAGCAGCTTATATCCCATAACGGACAGGAGGAATGAGCAGTTCTTC
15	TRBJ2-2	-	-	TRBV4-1	CASSQWAGNTGELFF	TGCGCCAGCAGCCAATGGGCGGGGAACACCGGGGAGCTGTTTTTT
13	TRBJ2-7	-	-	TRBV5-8	CASSSLATYEQYF	TGTGCCAGCAGCTCCCTAGCAACCTACGAGCAGTACTTC
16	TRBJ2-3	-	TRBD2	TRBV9	CASSVRAGGYTDTQYF	TGTGCCAGCAGCGTGAGAGCGGGGGGGTACACAGATACGCAGTATTTT
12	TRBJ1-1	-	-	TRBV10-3	CAIRDRSTEAFF	TGTGCCATCAGAGACAGGTCCACTGAAGCTTTCTTT
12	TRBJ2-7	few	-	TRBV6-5	CASSWHAGEQYF	TGTGCCAGCAGCTGGCATGCAGGAGAGCAGTACTTC
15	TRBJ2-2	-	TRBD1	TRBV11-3	CASSSRTGAVGELFF	TGTGCCAGCAGCTCACGGACAGGGGCAGTCGGGGAGCTGTTTTTT
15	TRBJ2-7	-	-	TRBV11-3	CASSQKRKAAYEQYF	TGTGCCAGCAGCCAGAAGCGGAAGGCGGCATACGAGCAGTACTTC
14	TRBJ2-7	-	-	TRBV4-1	CASSQEGEGYEQYF	TGCGCCAGCAGCCAAGAAGGAGAAGGATACGAGCAGTACTTC
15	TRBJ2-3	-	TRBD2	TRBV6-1	CASSETSGGVDTQYF	TGTGCCAGCAGTGAGACTAGCGGGGGGGTAGATACGCAGTATTTT
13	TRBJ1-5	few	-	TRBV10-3	CAIKGGGNQPQHF	TGTGCCATCAAGGGAGGGGGCAATCAGCCCCAGCATTTT
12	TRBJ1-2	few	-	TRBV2	CASQAGTYGYTF	TGTGCCAGCCAGGCCGGGACATATGGCTACACCTTC
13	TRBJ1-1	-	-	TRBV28	CASRPIRYTEAFF	TGTGCCAGCAGACCGATCCGGTACACTGAAGCTTTCTTT
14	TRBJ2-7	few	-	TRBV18	CASSPRTRGDEQYF	TGTGCCAGCTCACCCAGGACCAGGGGGGACGAGCAGTACTTC
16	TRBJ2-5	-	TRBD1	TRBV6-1	CASSERTGGPLETQYF	TGTGCCAGCAGTGAAAGAACAGGGGGGCCTCTAGAGACCCAGTACTTC
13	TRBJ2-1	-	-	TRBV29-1	CSAGVGVHNEQFF	TGCAGCGCCGGGGTCGGGGTTCACAATGAGCAGTTCTTC
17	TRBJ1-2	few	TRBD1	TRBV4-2	CASSQEPGAGGRDGYTF	TGTGCCAGCAGCCAAGAACCTGGGGCAGGGGGCAGAGATGGCTACACCTTC
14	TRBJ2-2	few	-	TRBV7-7	CASSPYANTGELFF	TGTGCTAGCAGCCCCTATGCGAACACCGGGGAGCTGTTTTTT
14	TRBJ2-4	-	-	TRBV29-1	CSVVGQNDKNIQYF	TGCAGTGTGGTTGGACAAAATGACAAAAACATTCAGTACTTC
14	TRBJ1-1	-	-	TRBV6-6	CASSYPNPGLEAFF	TGTGCCAGCAGTTACCCAAACCCGGGACTTGAAGCTTTCTTT
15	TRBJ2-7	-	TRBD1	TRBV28	CASSLLGQGAYEQYF	TGTGCCAGCAGTTTATTGGGGCAGGGGGCCTACGAGCAGTACTTC
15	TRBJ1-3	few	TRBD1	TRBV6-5	CASSLQGARGNTIYF	TGTGCCAGCAGTTTACAGGGGGCGAGGGGAAACACCATATATTTT